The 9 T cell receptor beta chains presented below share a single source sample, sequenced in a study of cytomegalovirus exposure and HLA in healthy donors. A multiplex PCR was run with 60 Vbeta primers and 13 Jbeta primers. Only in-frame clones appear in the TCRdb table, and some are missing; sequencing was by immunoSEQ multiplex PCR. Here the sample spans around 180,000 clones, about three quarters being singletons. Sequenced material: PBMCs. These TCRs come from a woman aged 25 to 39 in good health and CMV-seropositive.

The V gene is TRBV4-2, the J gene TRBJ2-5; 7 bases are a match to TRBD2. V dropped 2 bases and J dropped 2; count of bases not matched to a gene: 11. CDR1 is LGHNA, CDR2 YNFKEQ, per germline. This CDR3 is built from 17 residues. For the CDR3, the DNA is TGTGCCAGCAGCCAATTCAAGGTTAGCGGGCCTCAAGAGACCCAGTACTTC. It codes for CASSQFKVSGPQETQYF.

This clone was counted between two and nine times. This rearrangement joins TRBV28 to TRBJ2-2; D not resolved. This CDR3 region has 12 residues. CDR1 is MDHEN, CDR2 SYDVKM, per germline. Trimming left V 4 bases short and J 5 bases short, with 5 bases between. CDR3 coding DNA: TGTGCCAGCAGTTCATCAACCGGGGAGCTGTTTTTT. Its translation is CASSSSTGELFF.

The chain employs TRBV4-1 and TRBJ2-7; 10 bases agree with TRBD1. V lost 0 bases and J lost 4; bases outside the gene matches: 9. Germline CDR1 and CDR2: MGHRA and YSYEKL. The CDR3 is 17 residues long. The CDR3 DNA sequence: TGCGCCAGCAGCCAAGATAGAGGCGGGACAGGGGATTACGAGCAGTACTTC. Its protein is CASSQDRGGTGDYEQYF.

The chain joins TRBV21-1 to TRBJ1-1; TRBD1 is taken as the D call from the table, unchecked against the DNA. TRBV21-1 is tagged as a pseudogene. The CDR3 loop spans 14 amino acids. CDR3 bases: TGTGCCAGCAGCCCCACAACGCTCGTGACTGAAGCTTTCTTT. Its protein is CASSPTTLVTEAFF.

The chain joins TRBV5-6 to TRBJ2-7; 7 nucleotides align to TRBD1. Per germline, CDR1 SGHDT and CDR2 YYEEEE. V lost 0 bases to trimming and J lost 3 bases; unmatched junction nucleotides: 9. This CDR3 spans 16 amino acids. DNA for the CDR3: TGTGCCAGCAGCTTGGAGTTGGGCAGGGGGAACTACGAGCAGTACTTC. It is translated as CASSLELGRGNYEQYF.

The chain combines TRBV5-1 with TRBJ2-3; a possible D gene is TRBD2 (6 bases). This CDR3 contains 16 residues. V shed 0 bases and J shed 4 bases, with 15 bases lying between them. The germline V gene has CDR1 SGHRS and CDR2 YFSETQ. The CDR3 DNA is TGCGCCAGCAGCTTGGGGCTAGCGACCATGCCAGATACGCAGTATTTT. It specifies CASSLGLATMPDTQYF.

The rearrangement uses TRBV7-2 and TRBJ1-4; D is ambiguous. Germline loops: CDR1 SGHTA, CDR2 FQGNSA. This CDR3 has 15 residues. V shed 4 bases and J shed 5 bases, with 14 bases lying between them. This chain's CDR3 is CASSSPGGGNEKLFF. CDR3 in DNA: TGTGCCAGCAGCTCCCCAGGCGGAGGGAATGAAAAACTGTTTTTT.

The CDR3 region is CASSFHSGTFTEAFF. The DNA for the CDR3 is TGTGCCAGCAGCTTCCACTCGGGGACATTCACTGAAGCTTTCTTT. V is TRBV7-3 and J is TRBJ1-1; possibly TRBD1 for D (6 bases). Germline values: CDR1 SGHTA, CDR2 FQGTGA. The CDR3 length is 15 residues. Trimming stripped 3 bases from V and 4 bases from J, with 15 bases between.

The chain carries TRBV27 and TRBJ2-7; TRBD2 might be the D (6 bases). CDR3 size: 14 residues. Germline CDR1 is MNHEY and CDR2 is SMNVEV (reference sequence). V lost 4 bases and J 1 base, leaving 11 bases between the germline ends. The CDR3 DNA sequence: TGTGCCAGCAGTTACTTCGGGGGTTCCTACGAGCAGTACTTC. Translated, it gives CASSYFGGSYEQYF.